The clone carrying this TCR beta chain was observed a single time. Its matching antigen is unknown. This entry belongs to a study of T cell responses to AZD1222 COVID-19 vaccine. Whole-study findings and limits: The repertoires were collected only after the peak T cell response.

Between the trimmed V and J ends, which lost 3 bases and 5 bases, there was a span of 22 bases. Per germline, CDR1 SGDLS and CDR2 YYNGEE. The CDR3 has 17 residues. Profiled with immunoSEQ multiplex PCR; TCRdb holds only in-frame clones, not every one. In the table there are fewer than 120,000 clones, roughly nine tenths of which are singletons. This sample comprised peripheral blood, obtained on day 0 of AZD1222 vaccination. The clonotype was recovered from an adult in good health. The chain joins TRBV9 to TRBJ2-3, with D hard to call. DNA of the CDR3: TGTGCCAGCAGCGCAAACTACCAAACCCGGATGGGAGATACGCAGTATTTT. It specifies CASSANYQTRMGDTQYF.